The TCR beta chain under discussion was sequenced for a study of immune evolution from preneoplasia to lung adenocarcinoma. Study-wide results and limits: Later-stage lesions appeared to have more T cells, more diversity, less clonality.

Resections took place in Japan or China from about 2013 to 2017. After pathologic assessment, macro-dissection selected premalignant or tumor cells for extraction. In this sample, this clone turned up a few times. The antigen is undetermined. Generated by immunoSEQ multiplex PCR, the TCRdb table keeps only in-frame clones and is missing some. The sample contains tens of thousands of clones, roughly 74% of which appear only once. The material sequenced was FFPE invasive lung adenocarcinoma tissue. This receptor was taken from a person aged 55 to 75 with lung adenocarcinoma.

For the CDR3, the DNA is TGTGCCAGCAGCTTAGGGAGTTTTGTTTCTCAGTTCTTC. Amino acid sequence: CASSLGSFVSQFF. This rearrangement joins TRBV11-2 to TRBJ2-1; the D is unclear. The length of the CDR3 is 13 residues. Trimming cost V 1 base and J 13 bases, with 14 bases left between them. The V gene's germline CDR1 is SGHAT and CDR2 FQNNGV.